This T cell receptor (beta chain) was identified during a study of blood T cell repertoires in COVID-19. Study as a whole: There were acute and convalescent COVID-19 samples, and they came from the United States, Italy and Spain. T cells, B-cell-depleted T cells, or PBMCs provided the cDNA or gDNA that served as material.

The data were produced by immunoSEQ multiplex PCR, yet TCRdb's version contains in-frame clones alone and is incomplete. The data contain about 130,000 clones, approximately 80% of them singletons. The germline gives CDR1 MGHRA, CDR2 YSYEKL. The V segment lost 8 bases and the J segment 3 bases; nucleotides outside the gene matches: 10. This CDR3 is 15 amino acids long. Material for sequencing was peripheral blood. The chain carries TRBV4-1 and TRBJ2-1; the match to TRBD2 covers 7 bases. The TCR sequence derives from a woman in her fifties or sixties with acute or convalescent COVID-19. CDR3 coding DNA: TGCGCCAGCGCTAAGGGAGGGTTCAGCTACAATGAGCAGTTCTTC. Its translation is CASAKGGFSYNEQFF.